These 7 T cell receptor beta chains were all obtained from the same sample, sequenced in a study of post-analysis software for immune sequencing data. Each TCR beta cDNA library carried unique molecular identifiers. One entry per CDR3 protein results from TCRdb running MiXCR on the PCR reads. The table lists about 260,000 distinct CDR3 sequences, 36% of them singletons. No antigen has been identified for these receptors. General study results and limits: Roughly 5 TRBV segments, including TRBV5-6, TRBV5-1 and TRBV20-1, were more frequent in patients than controls.

Sequenced: blood. The receptors originated from a girl aged 10 to 17 with multiple sclerosis.

This clonotype came up a few times. This rearrangement joins TRBV4-1 to TRBJ1-1; D might be TRBD1 (5 bases). The ends were cut back, 0 bases at V and 4 bases at J, with 9 bases in the middle. Germline V gene sequence: CDR1 MGHRA, CDR2 YSYEKL. This CDR3 is 14 amino acids long. Written as DNA, the CDR3 is TGCGCCAGCAGCCAAGAGGTGGGGCCCACTGAAGCTTTCTTT. Its protein product is CASSQEVGPTEAFF.

V gene TRBV15 combines with J gene TRBJ2-1, with D unclear. Trimming cost V 1 base and J 4 bases, with 2 bases left between them. CDR1 and CDR2 (germline): LNHNV, YYDKDF (reference sequence). The CDR3 sequence is 12 residues long. This chain's CDR3 is CATSRVYNEQFF. For the CDR3, the DNA is TGTGCCACCAGCAGAGTGTACAATGAGCAGTTCTTC.

This clonotype was recorded at least ten times. The chain uses TRBV20-1 and TRBJ2-1; 9 bases match TRBD2. With 3 bases clipped from V and 4 bases from J, the junction kept 7 bases outside the gene matches. The CDR3 spans 15 residues. Germline CDR1 DFQATT, CDR2 SNEGSKA (reference sequence). CDR3 DNA: TGCAGTGCTAGTAAAGCGGGAGGAACATACAATGAGCAGTTCTTC. This gives the protein CSASKAGGTYNEQFF.

This clonotype has more than one count but fewer than ten. This chain connects TRBV4-2 to TRBJ1-5; D uncertain. Looked up from germline, CDR1 is LGHNA and CDR2 is YNFKEQ. V was clipped by 0 bases and J by 0 bases, with 12 bases between them. This CDR3 has 17 amino acids. CDR3 amino acids: CASSQEVRAYSNQPQHF. The CDR3 region has the DNA TGTGCCAGCAGCCAAGAGGTCCGCGCCTATAGCAATCAGCCCCAGCATTTT.

Note on this clonotype: One base away lies a much larger clone, so this may be a sequencing read error. This CDR3 is CASSGGRGSEQFF. The CDR3 DNA sequence: TGTGCCAGCAGCGGAGGACGGGGGTCTGAGCAGTTCTTC. The V and J genes are TRBV21-1 and TRBJ2-1; TRBD1 reflects the table's D call only, with no check against the DNA. TRBV21-1 is a pseudogene. The CDR3 sequence is 13 residues long.

This clonotype was observed at least ten times. The gene calls are TRBV7-2 and TRBJ1-5, with 9 bases identical to TRBD1. The CDR3 covers 14 residues. Germline CDR1 SGHTA, CDR2 FQGNSA. V shed 5 bases, J shed 6 bases, and the junction held 5 bases outside the gene matches. The CDR3 DNA sequence: TGTGCCAGCAGCCCCAGACAGGGGGGTCAGCCCCAGCATTTT. Its translation: CASSPRQGGQPQHF.

This clonotype occurred a few times. The rearrangement uses TRBV20-1 and TRBJ2-1, with no clear D. The J call may be incorrect, as the DNA end agrees better with TRBJ2-7. Germline V gene sequence: CDR1 DFQATT, CDR2 SNEGSKA (reference sequence). The CDR3 loop spans 14 amino acids. In nucleotides, the CDR3 is TGCAGTGCTAGCGGCCTGAGCTCCTACAATGAGCAGTACTTC. Its protein product is CSASGLSSYNEQYF.